This record concerns one TCR beta chain sequence. Sequencing ends 3 residues short of the CDR3 end; the germline J gene provides the rest. The data were taken from a study of T cells in women clearing cervical HPV infection. TCR beta CDR3 amplified by multiplex PCR from 950 to 1,500 ng genomic DNA. This table comes from immunoSEQ multiplex PCR, and its TCRdb copy is limited to in-frame clones, with some not included. The sample spans 30,000 to 40,000 clones; the ten largest clones claim roughly 1.5%. Cervical HPV DNA detected by MY09/MY11 PCR, typed by dot-blot. Trimming removed 10 bases from V and 4 bases from J, with 20 bases in between. The CDR3 covers 16 residues. CDR1 and CDR2 (germline): MNHEY, SVGEGT.

This sequence was found in a woman aged 18 to 75 with a cervical HPV16 infection that either progressed to CIN3+ or cleared (not recorded which). Material for sequencing was blood buffy coat. J is TRBJ2-6 and V is TRBV6-2 or TRBV6-3; tentatively, D is TRBD1 (5 bases). Incomplete CDR3 DNA: TGTGCCACCTCAGTAGGGGAAGTTACCGGGGCCAACGTC. Protein: CATSVGEVTGANV. The whole CDR3 protein is CATSVGEVTGANVLTF.